The clone carrying this T cell receptor (beta chain) has more than one count but fewer than ten. These data come from a study of response to subunit inactivated influenza vaccine. TCRdb reprocessed the RT-PCR reads via MiXCR and lists one record per CDR3 protein. The table has 150,000 to 200,000 distinct CDR3 sequences, about 10% seen once. CDR3 length: 15 residues. The V and J ends lost 4 bases and 3 bases, in that order; junction bases with no gene match: 9. Germline-derived CDR1 and CDR2 are MDHEN and SYDVKM. The genes are TRBV28 and TRBJ2-7; 7 bases are shared with TRBD1. The source of this sequence is a man between 50 and 75 years old who received an inactivated influenza vaccine. The sample consisted of CD8+ T cells sorted from PBMCs, taken roughly 24 months after vaccination. CDR3 residues: CASSSKDRAGYEQYF. The CDR3 nucleotides are TGTGCCAGCAGTTCCAAAGACAGGGCCGGCTACGAGCAGTACTTC.